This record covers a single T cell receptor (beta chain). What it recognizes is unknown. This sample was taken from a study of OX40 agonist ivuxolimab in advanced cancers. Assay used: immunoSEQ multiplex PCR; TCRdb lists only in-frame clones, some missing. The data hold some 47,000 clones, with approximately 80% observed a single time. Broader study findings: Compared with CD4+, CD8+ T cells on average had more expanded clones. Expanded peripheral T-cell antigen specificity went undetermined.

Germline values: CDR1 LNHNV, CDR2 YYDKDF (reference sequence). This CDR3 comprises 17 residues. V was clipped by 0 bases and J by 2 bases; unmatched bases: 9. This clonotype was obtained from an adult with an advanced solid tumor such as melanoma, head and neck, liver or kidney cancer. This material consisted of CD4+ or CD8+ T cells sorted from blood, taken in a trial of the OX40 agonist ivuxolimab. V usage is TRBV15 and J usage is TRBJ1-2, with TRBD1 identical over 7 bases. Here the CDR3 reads CATSRDPFTGDNYGYTF. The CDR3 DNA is TGTGCCACCAGCAGAGATCCTTTCACAGGGGACAACTATGGCTACACCTTC.